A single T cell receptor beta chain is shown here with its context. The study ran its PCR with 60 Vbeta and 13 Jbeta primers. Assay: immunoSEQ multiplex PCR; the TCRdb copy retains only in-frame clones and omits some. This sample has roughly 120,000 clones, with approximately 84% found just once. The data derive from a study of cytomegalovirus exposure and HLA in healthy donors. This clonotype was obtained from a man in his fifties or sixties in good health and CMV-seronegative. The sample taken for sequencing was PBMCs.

CDR3 region: CASNILGSTHF. The CDR3 region has the DNA TGTGCCAGCAACATACTAGGGTCGACGCATTTT. The gene calls are TRBV28 and TRBJ1-5; D unresolved. CDR1 is MDHEN and CDR2 is SYDVKM in the germline V gene. V was cut by 7 bases and J by 15 bases, with 16 bases left in between. This CDR3 is 11 amino acids long.